One and the same sample provided the 22 T cell receptor beta chains below, sequenced in a study of T cell repertoires in cytomegalovirus infection. Using its own MiXCR run on the reads, TCRdb lists one record per CDR3 protein. The repertoire holds hundreds of thousands of distinct CDR3 sequences, with around 18% as singletons. The specimen was PBMCs. The receptors shown here come from a human donor in good health (CMV status not recorded). Some clones in this sample may be carry-over from other donors' samples.

Of note for this clonotype: Since the CDR3 does not end with the conserved phenylalanine or tryptophan, this likely comes from a read error. The chain has TRBV7-8 and TRBJ2-5; D unclear. CDR3 length equals 14 residues. CDR1 and CDR2 from the germline V gene are SGHVS and FQNEAQ. CDR3 coding DNA: TGTGACAGCAGCTCCTACGACAACCAAGAGACCCAGTACTTA. Translating it yields CDSSSYDNQETQYL.

The table lists this clonotype with many counts. This CDR3 is CASSIRATTDTQYF. The CDR3, as DNA: TGTGCCAGCAGCATCCGGGCCACCACAGATACGCAGTATTTT. This rearrangement joins TRBV11-2 to TRBJ2-3; unclear D gene. Germline V gene sequence: CDR1 SGHAT, CDR2 FQNNGV. With 5 bases removed from V and 2 bases from J, the gap between germline ends came to 11 bases. The CDR3 contains 14 residues.

V is TRBV14 and J is TRBJ1-1, with D maybe TRBD1 (5 bases). The CDR3 has 14 residues. Trimming pared 5 bases from V and 0 bases from J, leaving 10 bases between. Per the germline V gene, CDR1 is SGHDN and CDR2 is FVKESK. The chain's CDR3 is CASSSRQMNTEAFF. The CDR3 region has the DNA TGTGCCAGCAGCTCACGACAGATGAACACTGAAGCTTTCTTT.

V is TRBV7-6 and J is TRBJ2-5, with a weak D call TRBD1 (6 bases). Germline-derived CDR1 and CDR2 are SGHVS and FNYEAQ. This CDR3 comprises 15 residues. Deletions cut 6 bases from V and 9 bases from J, with 23 bases between. CDR3 bases: TGTGCCAGCAGTACCTCCGGGACACTTAAGAGGTCCCAGTACTTC. Translating it yields CASSTSGTLKRSQYF. The variable domain in full, completed from reference TRBV7-6 and TRBJ2-5, reads GAGVSQSPRYKVTKRGQDVALRCDPISGHVSLYWYRQALGQGPEFLTYFNYEAQQDKSGLPNDRFSAERPEGSISTLTIQRTEQRDSAMYRCASSTSGTLKRSQYFGPGTRLLVL.

The sample holds a few counts of this clonotype. This rearrangement joins TRBV18 to TRBJ2-2; the match to TRBD1 covers 8 bases. The V gene end was trimmed by 2 bases and the J gene end by 6 bases; junction bases not matched to a gene: 5. Germline CDR1 and CDR2: KGHSH and LQKENI. This CDR3 has 15 amino acids. Here the CDR3 DNA reads TGTGCCAGCTCACCATTTGGACAGGGCCCCGGGGAGCTGTTTTTT. Amino acid sequence: CASSPFGQGPGELFF.

The sample holds a few counts of this clonotype. The chain carries TRBV7-8 and TRBJ2-6; 10 positions agree with TRBD1. This CDR3 spans 23 amino acids. Trimming removed 4 bases from V and 0 bases from J; junction bases left unmatched: 21. CDR1 and CDR2 (germline): SGHVS, FQNEAQ. DNA for the CDR3: TGTGCCAGCAGCTGGGGCCGGGGGGCGACAGGGGGCCTAATAGGCTCTGGGGCCAACGTCCTGACTTTC. It codes for CASSWGRGATGGLIGSGANVLTF.

A remark on this clonotype: A read error is possible here, since a much larger clone lies one base away. This chain connects TRBV6-5 to TRBJ2-1; the D gene could be TRBD1 or TRBD2 (6 bases each). Trimming removed 9 bases from V and 10 bases from J, with 19 bases in between. The germline V gene encodes CDR1 MNHEY and CDR2 SVGAGI. This CDR3 region has 13 residues. The CDR3 nucleotides read TGTGCCAGGAGGAGGGACATTTTAGGGGAGCAGTTCTTC. This translates into CARRRDILGEQFF.

This clonotype was counted at least ten times. This chain connects TRBV7-9 to TRBJ1-6; D uncertain. Trimming stripped 4 bases from V and 10 bases from J, with 14 bases between. Germline V gene sequence: CDR1 SEHNR, CDR2 FQNEAQ (reference sequence). The CDR3 runs 14 residues. CDR3: CASSSLGSSSPLHF. CDR3 DNA sequence: TGTGCCAGCAGCTCCCTCGGCTCGTCATCACCCCTCCACTTT.

Only a few counts were recorded for this clonotype. The chain carries TRBV7-9 and TRBJ2-3; 7 bases align to TRBD1. This CDR3 has 15 amino acids. Trimming cost V 2 bases and J 4 bases; bases outside gene matches: 6. Germline V CDR1 and CDR2: SEHNR, FQNEAQ (reference sequence). This chain's CDR3 is CASSLKLGGADTQYF. CDR3 nucleotide sequence: TGTGCCAGCAGCTTAAAACTAGGGGGCGCAGATACGCAGTATTTT.

V usage is TRBV20-1 and J usage is TRBJ2-5; D remains ambiguous. The CDR3 length is 13 residues. Trimming shortened V by 3 bases and J by 0 bases, and 8 bases separated the two germline ends. Germline-derived CDR1 and CDR2 are DFQATT and SNEGSKA (reference sequence). CDR3 nucleotides: TGCAGTGCTAGTGGCGGAAACCAAGAGACCCAGTACTTC. Translating gives CSASGGNQETQYF.

The chain is built from TRBV24-1 and TRBJ2-6; unclear D gene. The CDR3 totals 15 residues. CDR1 is KGHDR, CDR2 SFDVKD, per germline. The V and J ends lost 3 bases and 0 bases respectively, with 5 bases between them. CDR3 sequence: CATSDPGSGANVLTF. The CDR3 nucleotides read TGTGCCACCAGTGATCCCGGCTCTGGGGCCAACGTCCTGACTTTC.

This clonotype was seen a few times. The CDR3 sequence: CASSHLSGFYGYTF. The CDR3 bases are TGTGCCAGCTCACACCTATCGGGGTTCTATGGCTACACCTTC. The V gene is TRBV18, the J gene TRBJ1-2, with no clear D. The CDR3 is 14 residues long. Trimming removed 4 bases at V and 4 bases at J, with 13 bases between. CDR1 KGHSH and CDR2 LQKENI come from the germline V gene.

This clonotype was seen only a few times. The chain is built from TRBV7-2 and TRBJ1-5, with D possibly matching TRBD1 (6 bases). The CDR3 contains 16 residues. Germline V CDR1 and CDR2: SGHTA, FQGNSA. The V and J ends lost 3 bases and 4 bases respectively, with 16 bases between them. The CDR3 is CASSFTGSGGNQPQHF. CDR3 bases: TGTGCCAGCAGCTTTACAGGGTCGGGTGGGAATCAGCCCCAGCATTTT.

This clonotype occurred a few times. The genes are TRBV15 and TRBJ2-7, with TRBD2 matching over 9 bases. The CDR3 extends over 15 amino acids. From germline, CDR1 is LNHNV and CDR2 YYDKDF (reference sequence). V lost 0 bases and J lost 4; bases outside the gene matches: 4. The chain's CDR3 is CATSREGLAPYEQYF. CDR3 bases: TGTGCCACCAGCAGAGAGGGACTAGCTCCGTACGAGCAGTACTTC.

In this sample, this clonotype turned up once. The V gene is TRBV7-3, the J gene TRBJ2-3; perhaps TRBD1 as D (6 bases). Germline CDR1 is SGHTA and CDR2 is FQGTGA. Trimming pared 5 bases from V and 7 bases from J, leaving 22 bases between. This CDR3 contains 16 residues. The CDR3 reads CASSLQTGGTGNTQYF. CDR3 DNA sequence: TGTGCCAGCAGCCTCCAGACAGGTGGCACAGGAAATACGCAGTATTTT.

This clonotype showed up many times. The chain is built from TRBV7-2 and TRBJ1-3; D not resolved. Trimming shortened V by 3 bases and J by 7 bases, and 16 bases separated the two germline ends. Per germline, CDR1 SGHTA and CDR2 FQGNSA. The CDR3 consists of 15 residues. CDR3 sequence reads: CASSFTVEGYNTIYF. Written as DNA, the CDR3 is TGTGCCAGCAGCTTTACGGTAGAAGGCTATAACACCATATATTTT.

In this sample, this clonotype turned up a few times. This chain joins TRBV29-1 and TRBJ1-1, with D hard to call. This CDR3 is 11 amino acids long. CDR1 is SQVTM, CDR2 ANQGSEA, per germline. The ends were cut back, 6 bases at V and 1 base at J, with 6 bases in the middle. The CDR3 bases are TGCAGCGTCGGGAGGAACACTGAAGCTTTCTTT. Its protein is CSVGRNTEAFF.

At least ten counts were recorded for this clonotype. The chain has TRBV7-2 and TRBJ2-7; TRBD1 agrees at 10 bases. Losses at the gene ends were 5 bases for V and 0 bases for J; bases not matched to a gene: 7. Germline V gene sequence: CDR1 SGHTA, CDR2 FQGNSA. CDR3 length: 16 amino acids. The CDR3 region is CASSTGTGDYSYEQYF. The DNA for the CDR3 is TGTGCCAGCAGCACGGGGACAGGGGACTACTCCTACGAGCAGTACTTC.

This clonotype was detected many times. The chain uses TRBV7-9 and TRBJ2-3; the D gene is possibly TRBD2 (6 bases). The CDR3 runs 14 residues. V was trimmed by 7 bases and J by 6 bases, leaving 17 bases between them. The V gene's germline CDR1 is SEHNR and CDR2 FQNEAQ (reference sequence). CDR3 DNA: TGTGCCAGCAACCACCAAACCCGGGGGGATACGCAGTATTTT. It is translated as CASNHQTRGDTQYF.

This clonotype has a count of ten or more. One end of the junction is discordant with germline, which a read error may explain. The chain carries TRBV12-3 or TRBV12-4 and TRBJ1-2, with D unclear. This CDR3 spans 11 amino acids. The CDR3 DNA sequence: TGTGCCAGCAGTTTCCGCGCCAGCCTCTCCTTC. Translating it yields CASSFRASLSF.

The sample holds a few counts of this clonotype. The V and J genes are TRBV27 and TRBJ1-4, with TRBD1 matching over 7 bases. V gave up 8 bases and J gave up 8 bases; unmatched junction bases: 17. Germline loops: CDR1 MNHEY, CDR2 SMNVEV (reference sequence). This CDR3 region has 16 residues. DNA of the CDR3: TGTGCCAGCGGTTCGGAGATGGCAGGGGGTATAGAAAAACTGTTTTTT. Protein product: CASGSEMAGGIEKLFF.

The chain uses TRBV6-6 and TRBJ2-7; 10 nucleotides agree with TRBD2. The CDR3 length is 15 residues. Germline CDR1 and CDR2: MNHNY and SVGAGI (reference sequence). The V and J ends lost 6 bases and 3 bases, in that order; junction bases with no gene match: 8. The CDR3 reads CASRKLAGENYEQYF. The CDR3 DNA reads as TGTGCCAGCAGGAAGCTAGCGGGGGAAAACTACGAGCAGTACTTC.